The entry that follows covers one T cell receptor (beta chain) sequence. As yet, its antigen is unknown. Profiling of TCR beta VDJ combinations and CDR3 sequences used genomic DNA as template. TCRdb re-called the reads through MiXCR, storing one row per CDR3 protein. This sample has some 200,000 distinct CDR3 sequences, with around 45% found just once. Trimming removed 6 bases at V and 4 bases at J, with 10 bases between. This CDR3 is 11 amino acids long. Per germline, CDR1 SQVTM and CDR2 ANQGSEA. These data are taken from a study of CD8+CD57+ T cells in acquired aplastic anemia. Study overall: Mean yield of DNA from sorted CD4+ and CD8+ cells was approximately 3 ug.

Whoever was chosen for sequencing had shown CD8+CD57+ cell expansion by flow cytometry. Broader study findings: Patients and controls shared roughly 28 CD8+ CDR3 sequences, which appeared highly expressed in patients and within their immunodominant clones.

The receptor's source is a human donor with aplastic anemia. The chain couples TRBV29-1 to TRBJ2-7; the D gene is possibly TRBD2 (5 bases). The sequenced material came from sorted CD4+, CD8+, or CD8+CD57+ T cells (not recorded which) from PBMCs. The CDR3 DNA follows: TGCAGCGTCGGGGTAGGGTACGAGCAGTACTTC. Protein product: CSVGVGYEQYF.